The clone carrying this TCR beta chain was detected only once. The data stem from a study of blood T cells in healthy people across ages. V gave up 3 bases and J gave up 5 bases, with 16 bases separating them. Germline V gene data show CDR1 as DFQATT and CDR2 as SNEGSKA (reference sequence). CDR3 size: 14 residues. Using a J-beta primer mix together with a sample-barcoded 5' primer, a second PCR was run for about 7 to 12 cycles. Each cDNA molecule carried a tag from a template-switch adaptor that contained 12 random nucleotides. TCRdb itself ran the 5' RACE reads through MiXCR, one entry per CDR3 protein. The data contain approximately 780,000 distinct CDR3 sequences, approximately 24% of them singletons. These data also formed part of another study, on T cells of mothers and their children. That source reports: In each mother, TCR beta CDR3 reads exceeded 10 million; in each child, they numbered approximately 3 million.

This rearrangement joins TRBV20-1 to TRBJ1-2, with TRBD1 as a possible D gene (6 bases). This TCR came from a boy aged 5-17 years in good health. Sequencing was carried out using blood. The DNA of the CDR3 is TGCAGTGCTAGTCGCAGGGGCAGGCTTTATGGCTACACCTTC. Protein sequence: CSASRRGRLYGYTF.